The rows below give T cell receptor beta chains drawn from one sample of a study of molecular identifiers for immune sequencing clone quantification. MiXCR, applied by TCRdb to the PCR reads, yields one record per CDR3 protein. The repertoire has under 350,000 distinct CDR3 sequences, roughly a quarter of them found once; the top ten carry 0.74%. The sequenced sample was naive CD8+ T cells from blood, with Jurkat cell RNA spiked in. The receptors here all came from a human donor in good health. Some libraries in this study had Jurkat cell RNA spiked in. The CDR3 runs from the conserved cysteine through the conserved F or W. A D gene is named only where the DNA matches it firmly. Some rows have no size entry. The others give once, few or many, or a class for an expanded clone.

D: NA
J: TRBJ2-7
V: TRBV29-1
size: NA
DNA: TGCAGCGTTGAATTCACGCAGGGCTCCTACGAGCAGTACTTC
CDR3: CSVEFTQGSYEQYF

D: NA
J: TRBJ2-1
V: TRBV19
size: NA
DNA: TGTGCCAGTAGTATTTACGGAGGGGAGCAGTTCTTC
CDR3: CASSIYGGEQFF

D: NA
J: TRBJ2-7
V: TRBV19
size: NA
DNA: TGTGCCAGTAGTATAATTGCGGGGAACGAGCAGTACTTC
CDR3: CASSIIAGNEQYF

D: NA
J: TRBJ2-7
V: TRBV28
size: NA
DNA: TGTGCCAGCAGTTGGGCCACCTACGAGCAGTACTTC
CDR3: CASSWATYEQYF

D: NA
J: TRBJ2-2
V: TRBV24-1
size: NA
DNA: TGTGCCACCAGAGATTTAGCGCAGAACACCGGGGAGCTGTTTTTT
CDR3: CATRDLAQNTGELFF

D: TRBD1
J: TRBJ1-4
V: TRBV7-2
size: many
DNA: TGTGCCAGCAGCTTATCCCCTCGACAGGGCCATGAAAAACTGTTTTTT
CDR3: CASSLSPRQGHEKLFF

D: TRBD2
J: TRBJ2-5
V: TRBV12-3/TRBV12-4
size: few
DNA: TGTGCCAGCAGTTTCCGGGGGGAAGCGGGAGAGACCCAGTACTTC
CDR3: CASSFRGEAGETQYF

D: NA
J: TRBJ2-2
V: TRBV2
size: few
DNA: TGTGCCAGCAAACCCACGAACACCGGGGAGCTGTTTTTT
CDR3: CASKPTNTGELFF

D: NA
J: TRBJ2-3
V: TRBV6-6
size: many
DNA: TGTGCCAGCAGTAAATCTTCGGGCTTCACAGATACGCAGTATTTT
CDR3: CASSKSSGFTDTQYF

D: NA
J: TRBJ1-4
V: TRBV4-1
size: NA
DNA: TGCGCCAGCAGCCTTCCAACAGGGTTGGGTGAAAAACTGTTTTTT
CDR3: CASSLPTGLGEKLFF

D: NA
J: TRBJ1-5
V: TRBV5-6
size: many
DNA: TGTGCCAGCAGCTTTTCTGGGGTTATGAGCAATCAGCCCCAGCATTTT
CDR3: CASSFSGVMSNQPQHF

D: TRBD1
J: TRBJ2-5
V: TRBV7-3
size: NA
DNA: TGTGCCAGCAGCAAAAGACAGGGCTCGGAGACCCAGTACTTC
CDR3: CASSKRQGSETQYF

D: NA
J: TRBJ1-5
V: TRBV9
size: many
DNA: TGTGCCAGCAGCGACGGATATCAGCCCCAGCATTTT
CDR3: CASSDGYQPQHF

D: NA
J: TRBJ2-3
V: TRBV9
size: many
DNA: TGCGCCAGCAGCGGGGGACAGAGCACAGATACGCAGTATTTT
CDR3: CASSGGQSTDTQYF

D: NA
J: TRBJ1-6
V: TRBV10-2
size: many
DNA: TGCGCCAGCAGTGAGCACGTGGCCCTCCACTTT
CDR3: CASSEHVALHF

D: TRBD2
J: TRBJ2-1
V: TRBV7-3
size: NA
DNA: TGTGCCAGCAGCTTAATTGGGACTAGTAATGAGCGGTTCTTC
CDR3: CASSLIGTSNERFF

D: NA
J: TRBJ1-1
V: TRBV7-2
size: many
DNA: TGTGCCAGCAGCTTACATAGAGAGTTGAACACTGAAGCTTTCTTT
CDR3: CASSLHRELNTEAFF

D: NA
J: TRBJ2-1
V: TRBV6-2/TRBV6-3
size: NA
DNA: TGTGCCAGCAGTGAAGAAGGGTACCATGAGCAGTTCTTC
CDR3: CASSEEGYHEQFF

D: NA
J: TRBJ2-7
V: TRBV28
size: NA
DNA: TGTGCCAGCAGTCTCCTCAGGGACTCCTACGAGCAGTACTTC
CDR3: CASSLLRDSYEQYF

D: NA
J: TRBJ1-2
V: TRBV6-6
size: once
DNA: TGTGCCAGCAGTTACTCCACAGGGCTTAGCTATGGCTACACCTTT
CDR3: CASSYSTGLSYGYTF

D: TRBD1
J: TRBJ2-7
V: TRBV18
size: few
DNA: TGTGCCAGCTCACCTCGGACAGGGGCTACCTACGAGCAGTACTTC
CDR3: CASSPRTGATYEQYF

D: NA
J: TRBJ1-1
V: TRBV15
size: NA
DNA: TGTGCCGCCAGCAGAGCTGGGGTCATGAACACTGAAGCTTTCTTT
CDR3: CAASRAGVMNTEAFF

D: NA
J: TRBJ1-1
V: TRBV3-1
size: few
DNA: TGTGCCAGCAGCCAGGGGGGGTGGACTGAAGCTTTCTTT
CDR3: CASSQGGWTEAFF

D: TRBD1
J: TRBJ2-1
V: TRBV5-1
size: once
DNA: TGCGCCAGCAGCTCCCGACAGGGGCCGTCATGGCATGAGCAGTTCTTC
CDR3: CASSSRQGPSWHEQFF

D: TRBD1
J: TRBJ1-6
V: TRBV4-1
size: few
DNA: TGCGCCAGCAGCCGGACTCCGGGACAGAACTATAATTCACCCCTCCACTTT
CDR3: CASSRTPGQNYNSPLHF

D: NA
J: TRBJ2-3
V: TRBV29-1
size: many
DNA: TGCAGCGTTGAAGCCACTAACGCAGATACGCAGTATTTT
CDR3: CSVEATNADTQYF

D: NA
J: TRBJ2-3
V: TRBV19
size: few
DNA: TGTGCCAGTAGTATAGGTACTAGCATCTTGTATTTT
CDR3: CASSIGTSILYF

D: TRBD2
J: TRBJ2-3
V: TRBV20-1
size: few
DNA: TGCAGTGCTAGGGGACTAGCGGGGGGGAGGGGCACAGATACGCAGTATTTT
CDR3: CSARGLAGGRGTDTQYF

D: NA
J: TRBJ2-3
V: TRBV27
size: many
DNA: TGTGCCAGCAGCGAACTAGGCGGCACAGATACGCAGTATTTT
CDR3: CASSELGGTDTQYF

D: NA
J: TRBJ2-3
V: TRBV24-1
size: NA
DNA: TGTGCCACCAGTGATTTGCTAGCAGATACGCGGTATTTT
CDR3: CATSDLLADTRYF

D: NA
J: TRBJ2-2
V: TRBV19
size: few
DNA: TGTGCCAGTAGTATCTTTCTAAACAGGGATACCGGGGAGCTGTTTTTT
CDR3: CASSIFLNRDTGELFF

D: NA
J: TRBJ2-1
V: TRBV20-1
size: few
DNA: TGCAGTGCTAGTGAAAGGGGGAATGAGCAGTTCTTC
CDR3: CSASERGNEQFF

D: TRBD1
J: TRBJ2-2
V: TRBV6-1
size: few
DNA: TGTGCCAGCAAGGAGGACAGGGGGCTCTGGGAGCTGTTTTTT
CDR3: CASKEDRGLWELFF

D: TRBD2
J: TRBJ2-3
V: TRBV7-6
size: many
DNA: TGTGCCAGCAGCCTAGCGGGACAACCCACAGATACGCAGTATTTT
CDR3: CASSLAGQPTDTQYF

D: NA
J: TRBJ2-7
V: TRBV15
size: NA
DNA: TGTGCCACCAGCAAAGAATGGGGATACGAGCAGTACTTC
CDR3: CATSKEWGYEQYF

D: TRBD2
J: TRBJ2-7
V: TRBV4-1
size: NA
DNA: TGCGCCAGCAGCCAACACGGACTAGGGACCTTCGAGCAGTACTTC
CDR3: CASSQHGLGTFEQYF